The T cell receptor (beta chain) described here comes from a study of T cells in Graves' hyperthyroidism and ophthalmopathy. The CDR3 regions of TCR beta were amplified from RNA transcripts. TCR CDR3 underwent first-round RT-PCR with the HTBI primer set. Each CDR3 protein gets one entry after TCRdb re-called the multiplex PCR reads with MiXCR. The sample carries fewer than 450,000 distinct CDR3 sequences, about a sixth recorded once. Patients were excluded because of uncontrolled infection, other autoimmune disease, pregnancy or lactation. This clonotype was counted between two and nine times. Trimming stripped 2 bases from V and 0 bases from J, with 8 bases between. The germline V gene encodes CDR1 MGHRA and CDR2 YSYEKL. The CDR3 is 15 amino acids.

V is TRBV4-1 and J is TRBJ1-3; unclear D gene. The sample consisted of blood. The receptor's source is a woman aged 25 to 45 with Graves' hyperthyroidism that later progressed to Graves' ophthalmopathy. The CDR3 spells CASSQFRVSGNTIYF. As DNA, the CDR3 is TGCGCCAGCAGCCAATTTAGGGTCTCTGGAAACACCATATATTTT.